Presented here are 7 T cell receptor beta chains from one specimen sequenced in a study of shared clonotypes between healthy human individuals. Naive CD8 cells lacked CD45RO, underwent positive selection for CCR7 and left out terminally differentiated effector memory CD45RA+ cells. The data were produced by immunoSEQ multiplex PCR, yet TCRdb's version contains in-frame clones alone and is incomplete. The table records about 2,200,000 clones, approximately 94% of them present only once. Sequenced: naive CD8+ T cells from PBMCs. The receptors were gathered from a man aged 18-30 years in good health. Some clones in this sample may be carry-over from other donors' samples.

The V and J genes are TRBV6-1 and TRBJ1-4, with D maybe TRBD1 (5 bases). Germline V gene lookup returns CDR1 MNHNS and CDR2 SASEGT. Deletions cut 2 bases from V and 7 bases from J, with 20 bases between. The CDR3 extends over 17 amino acids. CDR3 nucleotide sequence: TGTGCCAGCAGTGAATTCCCGTATCTGCTTGGGGGTGAAAAACTGTTTTTT. It specifies CASSEFPYLLGGEKLFF.

V usage is TRBV7-9 and J usage is TRBJ2-7; 10 bases line up with TRBD2. The germline V gene encodes CDR1 SEHNR and CDR2 FQNEAQ (reference sequence). The CDR3 totals 15 residues. V dropped 1 base and J dropped 5; count of bases not matched to a gene: 5. CDR3 region: CASSLGAGGNHEQYF. In DNA, the CDR3 is TGTGCCAGCAGCTTAGGAGCGGGAGGGAATCACGAGCAGTACTTC.

The chain carries TRBV5-1 and TRBJ1-2; D ambiguous. CDR1 and CDR2 from the germline V gene are SGHRS and YFSETQ. This CDR3 has 13 residues. V shed 2 bases and J shed 8 bases, with 13 bases lying between them. CDR3 nucleotides: TGCGCCAGCAGCTTAGACGGCGCGTTCGGCTACACCTTC. Translation: CASSLDGAFGYTF.

This sequence joins TRBV5-6 and TRBJ1-1; 7 positions agree with TRBD1. CDR1 SGHDT and CDR2 YYEEEE come from the germline V gene. The ends lost 3 bases at V and 4 bases at J; junction bases unmatched: 6. The CDR3 extends over 14 amino acids. CDR3 in amino acids: CASSSGGEGTEAFF. The DNA for the CDR3 is TGTGCCAGCAGCTCAGGGGGAGAGGGCACTGAAGCTTTCTTT.

The chain couples TRBV7-9 to TRBJ1-3; perhaps TRBD1 as D (5 bases). Germline-derived CDR1 and CDR2 are SEHNR and FQNEAQ (reference sequence). The CDR3 is made up of 14 amino acids. V dropped 4 bases and J dropped 1 base, with 8 bases sitting between them. DNA for the CDR3: TGTGCCAGCAGCTATCGGGGGTCTGGAAACACCATATATTTT. Translating gives CASSYRGSGNTIYF.

The chain's CDR3 is CASSSEWDREPQHF. CDR3 coding DNA: TGTGCCAGCAGCTCCGAATGGGACAGAGAACCCCAGCATTTT. V usage is TRBV7-9 and J usage is TRBJ1-5; 7 bases line up with TRBD1. The length of the CDR3 is 14 residues. Germline assignment: CDR1 SEHNR and CDR2 FQNEAQ (reference sequence). Trimming removed 4 bases from V and 10 bases from J; junction bases left unmatched: 10.

The gene calls are TRBV27 and TRBJ1-1; TRBD1 might be the D (5 bases). The germline V and J ends were trimmed by 7 bases and 3 bases, with 15 bases remaining between them. The germline V gene has CDR1 MNHEY and CDR2 SMNVEV (reference sequence). The CDR3 consists of 14 residues. DNA of the CDR3: TGTGCCAGCATACCTTGGGGGACGGACACTGAAGCTTTCTTT. Its translation is CASIPWGTDTEAFF.